The source of this T cell receptor (beta chain) is a study of response to subunit inactivated influenza vaccine (dated by TCRdb to between 2017 and 2018). Some background on the complete study: Deep quantitative profiling of the T cell receptor repertoire was used in the study to follow responses to a trivalent subunit inactivated influenza vaccine.

The junction shows trimming of 4 bases on V and 3 bases on J, and the gene matches do not reach 4 bases of it. CDR1 and CDR2 are drawn from the germline V gene (reference sequence): SEHNR, FQNEAQ. The CDR3 runs 15 amino acids, cysteine and phenylalanine included. The retained sequence is limited to the CDR3, 45 bases, with the frame set at the first base. Library method: RT-PCR. Sequencer: Illumina HiSeq 2500. The public reads were reanalyzed by TCRdb: fastp trimming at Q25, MiXCR alignment, in-frame beta chains only. Identical CDR3 protein sequences are pooled into one entry, listed with their most common genes and DNA. The sample data list some 540,000 distinct CDR3 sequences, and roughly 23% of these were observed just once. Approximately 3% of the sample rests with the top ten. This clonotype appeared many times. Its antigen specificity is not known. No much larger clone exists at a distance of one base, and base qualities are not known.

What the research found in general, with its limitations: The authors proposed that each seasonal influenza vaccination may bring in only a limited number of new T cells.

This sample also belongs to another study, concerning T cells expressing NK-cell markers. Taken from the second paper: 5'RACE template switching, by which a universal primer site and unique molecular identifiers were added, was used to make TCR beta cDNA libraries. TCR beta-chain repertoires were profiled in sorted CD3+CD56+NKG2C+, CD3+CD56+NKG2C- and CD3+CD56-NKG2C+ T-cell subsets from roughly eight donors. Of the eight sequenced donors, seven were found to be HCMV-seropositive and one was found to be HCMV-seronegative. To restrict sorting to alphabetaTCR-expressing T cells, an anti-gammadeltaTCR antibody was added in several experiments. For 5 or 6 donors, the dominant CD3+CD56+NKG2C+ clonotypes were among the top 10 CD8+ clonotypes and accounted for about 1.0-8% of CD8+ T cells. Those dominant clonotypes were again the most abundant among CD3+CD56-NKG2C+ cells in four donors, at about 28.3-60.1%. It remained unclear whether the expanded NKG2C-expressing T cell clones were specific for HCMV antigens. The eight sequenced donors were randomly selected healthy volunteers, three men and five women. HCMV serostatus was determined by detecting HCMV-specific IgG in serum with a commercial ELISA kit. Ficoll density gradient centrifugation was used to isolate peripheral blood mononuclear cells from blood. Magnetic immunoseparation with Miltenyi isolation kits was used to isolate CD4+ and CD8+ T cells from PBMC. Synthesis of cDNA was primed from the TCR beta constant segment and was followed by two consecutive PCR amplification steps. Libraries were sequenced as 2 x 150 bp reads on Illumina HiSeq 2000/2500, MiSeq or NextSeq. MIGEC handled demultiplexing of the reads and grouping by UMI, while MiTCR was used to assemble and quantify clonotypes. To exclude erroneous sequences, any TCR cDNA sequence not supported by at least two reads was discarded. Downstream repertoire analysis used the tcR package, and clonotypes were matched across fractions by CDR3 nucleotide sequence plus V segment. VDJmatch was used to annotate antigen specificity against VDJdb, with one amino acid substitution in CDR3 allowed.

The sequenced sample was CD4+ T cells sorted from PBMCs, obtained approximately 13 days after vaccination. This receptor was obtained from a man aged 45 to 65 who received an inactivated influenza vaccine. Donor details come from another sample of the same person, matched by shared clones. Recombination joined TRBV7-9 with TRBJ2-1; a stretch of 9 junction bases matches TRBD2. The DNA sequence is as follows: TGTGCCAGCAGCTCCTTAGCGGGAGTCTACAATGAGCAGTTCTTC. Its protein is CASSSLAGVYNEQFF.